The TCR beta chain under discussion was sequenced for a study of CD8+ T cells in alopecia areata. Findings and caveats of the study: Whereas mice showed it more clearly, TCR sharing across patients was murkier, possibly because of HLA. Scalp sample data also include resident alphabeta T cells from normal skin. The study found higher clonality in lesional than normal scalp, especially in alopecia totalis/universalis.

As to this clone: Its antigen is as yet unknown.

Trimming left V 3 bases short and J 1 base short, with 9 bases between. Germline CDR1 SQVTM, CDR2 ANQGSEA. This CDR3 comprises 13 residues. RNA extraction was followed by reverse transcription into cDNA, which acted as the sequencing template. Generated by immunoSEQ multiplex PCR, the TCRdb table keeps only in-frame clones and is missing some. The table includes almost 35,000 clones, about 60% detected once. Those with alopecia areata gave lesional scalp punch biopsies and peripheral blood. The chain carries TRBV29-1 and TRBJ1-1; D is unresolved. The receptor was derived from a human donor with alopecia areata. The sample comprised NKG2D-high CD8+ T cells sorted from blood. This chain's CDR3 is CSVDPPGNTEAFF. CDR3 nucleotides: TGCAGCGTTGACCCACCTGGGAACACTGAAGCTTTCTTT.